This T cell receptor (beta chain) originates from a study of CD8+ T cells in alopecia areata (dated by TCRdb to between 2018 and 2020). With regard to the full study: The treated patients, all with moderate-to-severe alopecia areata, were enrolled in an open-label pilot trial of oral tofacitinib given at 5 to 10 mg twice daily. Tofacitinib was administered for 6 to 18 months, and 6 months of follow-up off drug were then conducted to assess delayed response and recurrence. For the treated patients, the SALT score, which quantifies what percentage of scalp surface area is affected, served as the measure of disease severity. The study used high-throughput TCRbeta sequencing to examine T cell clonal expansion in alopecia areata, in both the C3H/HeJ mouse model and human patients. Human TCRbeta sequencing covered scalp tissue and sorted CD4+ and CD8+ peripheral blood T cells from patchy and totalis/universalis alopecia areata patients and healthy controls. Biopsies were taken from tofacitinib-treated patients at baseline and at 4 and 24 weeks of treatment, and a later scalp biopsy was taken in several of the tofacitinib-treated patients. Scalp clonality was compared among normal scalp (n=4), patchy alopecia areata scalp (n=8), and alopecia totalis/universalis scalp (n=8). RNA was extracted with the PAXgene miRNA kit for fixed scalp, the miRNeasy kit for PBMCs, and the RNeasy kit for mouse skin. Amplification of TCRbeta CDR3 regions was done by immunoSEQ multiplex PCR using 35 Vbeta forward primers and 13 Jbeta reverse primers. General findings and caveats noted by the study authors: Many expanded lesional clones were found to persist in scalp and blood during tofacitinib treatment, and relapse after treatment cessation may be partly explained by this persistence. Compared with mice, TCR sequences shared between patients were less clear, possibly partly because of HLA diversity across the patient population. Unlike mouse skin, where gammadelta T cells dominate, normal human skin contains resident alphabeta T cells that get sequenced too, which complicates analysis of the scalp TCR repertoire. Compared with normal scalp, lesional scalp had higher clonality and more expanded CD8+ clones, particularly in alopecia totalis/universalis, a pattern that suggests antigenic drive. The treated cohort was small, with a single nonresponder, so links between baseline CD8+ expansion and response need larger studies. With tofacitinib, both scalp clonality and the number of expanded CD8+ clones among the top 100 scalp clones went down significantly.

To prepare the library, the immunoSEQ multiplex PCR assay was applied. To provide template for TCR sequencing, every sample had RNA extracted and reverse transcribed into cDNA. SuperScript III was used to make first-strand cDNA, primed with a 2:1 mix of oligo-dT and random hexamers. Amplification bias was assessed with a synthetic immune receptor repertoire, and residual bias was removed computationally. Turning to the authors' computational methods: Raw reads were preprocessed to remove errors, and CDR3 was defined by IMGT conventions from the conserved cysteine to phenylalanine. Clonality was computed by normalizing Shannon entropy by log2 of the number of productive unique TCRs and subtracting the result from 1. Scalp TCRbeta sequences were cross-referenced with sorted blood CD4 and CD8 repertoires so that the CD4 or CD8 identity of scalp clones could be inferred. TCRdb's version of the immuneACCESS table is confined to in-frame rearrangements and falls short of the full clone set. An unresolved V gene accounts for under half of the shortfall where checked; the remainder is of unknown origin. The DNA was the basis for D and trimming; V, J and clone size are from that table. The table for this sample lists 80,000 or so clones; 60% to 70% of them were counted only once. Roughly a quarter of the sample lies in the top ten.

In light of the paper, this sample's time point label describes: about 5 months on oral tofacitinib. The treatment or condition label on this specimen signifies: oral pan-JAK inhibitor, 5-10 mg twice daily. Lesional scalp punch biopsies and peripheral blood were obtained from alopecia areata patients. After PBMCs were isolated by density centrifugation and stained for CD3, CD4 and CD8, a FACSAria was used to sort CD4+ and CD8+ T cells. In the case of this clone: It lacks a known antigen. The record has no base qualities; no much larger clone is one base away.

The trim is 1 base for V and 2 bases for J, with a gap of 13 bases between the germline ends. Taken from the germline V gene, the CDR1 and CDR2 loops are MDHEN and SYDVKM. The CDR3, from cysteine to phenylalanine, totals 16 residues. The entry retains the CDR3 DNA only, 48 bases that are in frame from base 1. The chain uses TRBV28 and TRBJ2-3, with the D gene possibly TRBD1 or TRBD2, each one fitting 5 bases. The source material was CD8+ T cells sorted from blood, sampled at week 24, from a patient treated with tofacitinib. The sequence was collected from a human donor with alopecia areata. The CDR3: CASSLSAGSLTDTQYF. The DNA sequence follows: TGTGCCAGCAGTTTATCGGCAGGGAGCCTCACAGATACGCAGTATTTT.